This entry features one TCR beta chain sequence. This clonotype is medium-sized (0.01 to 0.1%) in terms of sample share. This receptor's antigen is unknown. The input lacks base qualities; no much larger clone sits a single base away. This specimen comes from a study of patients and donors after allogeneic stem cell transplantation (TCRdb year 2020). The library was generated by RT-PCR. TCRdb lists the instrument as NextSeq 550. TCRdb reprocessing: public reads trimmed at Q25 with fastp, clones called with MiXCR, in-frame beta chains kept. Entries are consolidated by CDR3 protein sequence, retaining the most common genes and DNA. The sample has 20,000 or so distinct CDR3 sequences on record, 4.5% to 5% of them singletons. The ten largest account for roughly 37% of the sample. Trimming costs V 0 bases and J 6 bases, and their ends lie 14 bases apart. Looking up the germline V gene (reference sequence) yields CDR1 SEHNR and CDR2 FQNEAQ. The CDR3 measures 16 amino acids from cysteine to phenylalanine. Of all the DNA, just the CDR3 is kept, 48 bases in frame from base 1.

The rearranged segments are TRBV7-9 and TRBJ2-2; no D gene is confidently identified. The sequencing input was blood, either unsorted or a sorted T cell fraction (not recorded which). The sequence derives from a human donor who was either an allogeneic HSCT recipient or a stem cell or donor lymphocyte infusion donor (not recorded which). It is not recorded whose cells these are; they may come from a transplant donor. The CDR3 protein is CASSLASRVGSGELFF. The nucleotide sequence reads TGTGCCAGCAGCTTAGCATCCAGAGTTGGTTCCGGGGAGCTGTTTTTT.